Listed here are 23 T cell receptor beta chains from one sample, sequenced in a study of cytomegalovirus exposure and HLA in healthy donors. Profiled with immunoSEQ multiplex PCR; TCRdb holds only in-frame clones, not every one. The sample carries 140,000 to 150,000 clones, 80% to 90% recorded once. Sample: PBMCs. The source of these receptors is a man aged 18-30 years in good health and CMV-seropositive.

This clone has more than one count but fewer than ten. J is TRBJ1-5 and V is TRBV19; no clear D. V was shortened by 5 bases and J by 3 bases, with 11 bases between the two germline ends. The CDR3 has 14 amino acids. From germline, CDR1 is LNHDA and CDR2 SQIVND (reference sequence). The DNA for the CDR3 is TGTGCCAGTAGTCGGCAGGCCCACAATCAGCCCCAGCATTTT. It translates to CASSRQAHNQPQHF.

The V and J genes are TRBV28 and TRBJ1-2; D is perhaps TRBD1 (5 bases). This CDR3 has 17 residues. Germline CDR1 and CDR2: MDHEN and SYDVKM. The V and J ends lost 3 bases and 8 bases respectively, with 25 bases between them. The CDR3 reads CASSFSSVVQELSGYTF. DNA of the CDR3: TGTGCCAGCAGTTTTAGTAGTGTCGTACAGGAGCTAAGCGGCTACACCTTC.

V is TRBV12-5 and J is TRBJ1-2, with D possibly TRBD1 on 6 matching bases. Germline CDR1 and CDR2: LGHNT and FRNRAP. The CDR3 consists of 13 residues. The V gene lost 6 bases and the J gene lost 4 bases, with 12 bases spanning the gap. In nucleotides, the CDR3 is TGTGCTAGTGGCCCGGACAGTATCTATGGCTACACCTTC. Translation: CASGPDSIYGYTF. The entire variable domain, with the rest obtained from reference TRBV12-5 and TRBJ1-2, is as follows: DARVTQTPRHKVTEMGQEVTMRCQPILGHNTVFWYRQTMMQGLELLAYFRNRAPLDDSGMPKDRFSAEMPDATLATLKIQPSEPRDSAVYFCASGPDSIYGYTFGSGTRLTVV.

The rearrangement links TRBV29-1 to TRBJ2-1; 8 bases are a match to TRBD2. V dropped 3 bases and J dropped 4; count of bases not matched to a gene: 5. The CDR3 totals 14 residues. CDR1 is SQVTM and CDR2 is ANQGSEA in the germline V gene. The CDR3 nucleotides are TGCAGCGTTGAGGCTAGCGGGCCTTACAATGAGCAGTTCTTC. This sequence encodes CSVEASGPYNEQFF.

The chain employs TRBV7-6 and TRBJ2-2; TRBD2 is a possible D gene (5 bases). This CDR3 contains 15 residues. The germline gives CDR1 SGHVS, CDR2 FNYEAQ. The V end was cut by 5 bases, the J end by 5 bases, with 15 bases between. The CDR3: CASSPSRARTGELFF. The CDR3, as DNA: TGTGCCAGCAGCCCCTCGAGGGCGAGAACCGGGGAGCTGTTTTTT.

The chain combines TRBV4-1 with TRBJ1-2; D is perhaps TRBD1 (6 bases). The V end was cut by 5 bases, the J end by 8 bases, with 18 bases between. Germline assignment: CDR1 MGHRA and CDR2 YSYEKL. The CDR3 has 14 residues. CDR3 coding DNA: TGCGCCAGCAGCTGGACAGTCCTATCGGGGGGCTACACCTTC. This sequence encodes CASSWTVLSGGYTF.

The J gene is TRBJ1-2, the V gene TRBV5-1; the D is unclear. CDR3 length: 12 amino acids. Germline V gives CDR1 SGHRS, CDR2 YFSETQ. Trimming removed 5 bases at V and 3 bases at J, with 8 bases between. The CDR3 coding sequence is TGCGCCAGCAGTGGGCCACACTATGGCTACACCTTC. Translating gives CASSGPHYGYTF. The whole variable domain, filled in from reference TRBV5-1 and TRBJ1-2, reads KAGVTQTPRYLIKTRGQQVTLSCSPISGHRSVSWYQQTPGQGLQFLFEYFSETQRNKGNFPGRFSGRQFSNSRSEMNVSTLELGDSALYLCASSGPHYGYTFGSGTRLTVV.

DNA of the CDR3: TGTGCCAGCACCCCCATGGGAGGGTCGGACACTGAAGCTTTCTTT. Its protein product is CASTPMGGSDTEAFF. J is TRBJ1-1 and V is TRBV25-1; no clear D. V lost 7 bases and J 3 bases, leaving 18 bases between the germline ends. The CDR3 has 15 amino acids. Germline V CDR1 and CDR2: MGHDK, SYGVNS. Full variable domain (rest looked up from reference TRBV25-1 and TRBJ1-1): EADIYQTPRYLVIGTGKKITLECSQTMGHDKMYWYQQDPGMELHLIHYSYGVNSTEKGDLSSESTVSRIRTEHFPLTLESARPSHTSQYLCASTPMGGSDTEAFFGQGTRLTVV.

The chain is built from TRBV27 and TRBJ1-4, with D maybe TRBD1 (5 bases). Germline values: CDR1 MNHEY, CDR2 SMNVEV (reference sequence). V was clipped by 4 bases and J by 0 bases, with 9 bases between them. The CDR3 runs 15 residues. CDR3 coding DNA: TGTGCCAGCAGTTCCCGGACATCAACTAATGAAAAACTGTTTTTT. Protein: CASSSRTSTNEKLFF. Supplemented by reference TRBV27 and TRBJ1-4, the full variable domain reads EAQVTQNPRYLITVTGKKLTVTCSQNMNHEYMSWYRQDPGLGLRQIYYSMNVEVTDKGDVPEGYKVSRKEKRNFPLILESPSPNQTSLYFCASSSRTSTNEKLFFGSGTQLSVL.

J is TRBJ2-1 and V is TRBV6-5; the match to TRBD1 covers 9 bases. Germline V gene data show CDR1 as MNHEY and CDR2 as SVGAGI. The J segment lost 2 bases and the V segment lost 7 bases, leaving 6 bases of the junction unmatched. The CDR3 spans 15 residues. The chain's CDR3 is CASNPGTGPYNEQFF. In DNA, the CDR3 is TGTGCCAGCAACCCCGGGACAGGGCCCTACAATGAGCAGTTCTTC.

J is TRBJ2-1 and V is TRBV27; no reliable D call. V dropped 6 bases and J dropped 0 bases, with 15 bases sitting between them. Germline V gene data show CDR1 as MNHEY and CDR2 as SMNVEV (reference sequence). The CDR3 is 16 residues long. Here the CDR3 reads CASSSFSRSSYNEQFF. For the CDR3, the DNA is TGTGCCAGCAGCTCTTTTTCGAGGAGCTCCTACAATGAGCAGTTCTTC.

The V and J genes are TRBV6-6 and TRBJ2-3; 12 nucleotides align to TRBD2. J gave up 3 bases and V 6 bases, and 7 bases lay outside the gene matches. The CDR3 is 16 amino acids. CDR1 is MNHNY, CDR2 SVGAGI, per germline (reference sequence). The CDR3 loop is CASSLTGTSGTDTQYF. The CDR3 nucleotides are TGTGCCAGCAGCCTAACCGGGACTAGCGGGACAGATACGCAGTATTTT.

The chain links TRBV2 to TRBJ1-1, with a weak D call TRBD1 (5 bases). The CDR3 runs to 13 residues. V lost 5 bases and J lost 4, with 11 bases in between. CDR1 and CDR2 from the germline V gene are SNHLY and FYNNEI. The CDR3 reads CASSPGGGTEAFF. In DNA, the CDR3 is TGTGCCAGCAGTCCGGGGGGGGGCACTGAAGCTTTCTTT.

CDR3 in DNA: TGTGCCAGCAGTTTCCCGGGGGAGAACACTGAAGCTTTCTTT. This codes for CASSFPGENTEAFF. This rearrangement joins TRBV28 to TRBJ1-1, with a tentative D call TRBD1 (5 bases). This CDR3 region has 14 residues. Germline assignment: CDR1 MDHEN and CDR2 SYDVKM. Trimming pared 3 bases from V and 1 base from J, leaving 9 bases between.

The J gene is TRBJ2-1, the V gene TRBV11-2; 10 bases align to TRBD1. Per the germline V gene, CDR1 is SGHAT and CDR2 is FQNNGV. V dropped 5 bases and J dropped 7; count of bases not matched to a gene: 8. The CDR3 consists of 15 residues. This CDR3 reads CASSLGQGVSNEQFF. The CDR3 DNA is TGTGCCAGCAGCCTAGGACAGGGGGTCAGTAATGAGCAGTTCTTC.

This clone was counted between two and nine times. The chain has TRBV7-2 and TRBJ2-1; D perhaps matches TRBD1 (5 bases). The CDR3 length is 13 residues. The V gene lost 5 bases and the J gene lost 9 bases, with 14 bases spanning the gap. CDR1 and CDR2 (germline): SGHTA, FQGNSA. Here the CDR3 DNA reads TGTGCCAGCAGCCAAGGGGCAGTCGGTGAGCAGTTCTTC. Translating gives CASSQGAVGEQFF.

The chain uses TRBV2 and TRBJ1-2, with a tentative D call TRBD1 (5 bases). CDR1 SNHLY and CDR2 FYNNEI come from the germline V gene. V shed 4 bases and J shed 2 bases, with 14 bases lying between them. The CDR3 is made up of 15 amino acids. CDR3 in amino acids: CASSGDSLTNYGYTF. The CDR3 DNA reads TGTGCCAGCAGTGGTGACAGTCTTACCAACTATGGCTACACCTTC.

The rearrangement links TRBV28 to TRBJ1-6, with 7 nucleotides matching TRBD1. CDR1 and CDR2 (germline): MDHEN, SYDVKM. Germline trimming cut 1 base from V and 5 bases from J; bases unmatched to any gene: 5. The CDR3 runs 16 residues. The CDR3 nucleotides are TGTGCCAGCAGTTTATACAGGGGATATGATAATTCACCCCTCCACTTT. Translated, it gives CASSLYRGYDNSPLHF.

The J gene is TRBJ2-6, the V gene TRBV5-4, with D uncertain. The CDR3 length is 14 residues. Germline V gene lookup returns CDR1 SGHNT and CDR2 YYREEE (reference sequence). V dropped 4 bases and J dropped 2 bases, with 7 bases sitting between them. This CDR3 reads CASSEATGANVLTF. The DNA of the CDR3 is TGTGCCAGCAGCGAGGCAACTGGGGCCAACGTCCTGACTTTC.

This clone showed up just once. The V call is TRBV21-1, the J call TRBJ2-7; the table's D call TRBD2 went unverified against the DNA. TRBV21-1 is deemed a pseudogene. This CDR3 is 17 amino acids long. The CDR3 region is CASSIRGTGTRFYEQYF. CDR3 nucleotide sequence: TGTGCCAGCAGCATTAGAGGGACCGGGACTAGATTCTACGAGCAGTACTTC.

The chain links TRBV6-1 to TRBJ2-1, with 8 bases identical to TRBD2. With V trimmed by 2 bases and J by 7 bases, 7 bases remained unmatched. The germline CDR1 and CDR2 sequences are MNHNS and SASEGT. This CDR3 comprises 15 residues. CDR3 bases: TGTGCCAGCAGTGAACAAACGGGAGGGCCGAATGAGCAGTTCTTC. Its translation: CASSEQTGGPNEQFF.

This chain connects TRBV7-8 to TRBJ1-2, with D perhaps matching TRBD1 (5 bases). The germline gives CDR1 SGHVS, CDR2 FQNEAQ. The CDR3 spans 17 residues. V dropped 0 bases and J dropped 1 base, with 15 bases sitting between them. The CDR3 DNA sequence: TGTGCCAGCAGCTTAGCGGACCCTGGTAGGGGTAACTATGGCTACACCTTC. Its protein product is CASSLADPGRGNYGYTF.

This sequence joins TRBV7-9 and TRBJ2-7; D is possibly TRBD1 (6 bases). CDR3 length: 13 amino acids. Per germline, CDR1 SEHNR and CDR2 FQNEAQ (reference sequence). V dropped 5 bases and J dropped 4 bases, with 12 bases sitting between them. CDR3 loop: CASSRKDSYEQYF. For the CDR3, the DNA is TGTGCCAGCAGCCGAAAGGACAGTTACGAGCAGTACTTC.